The rows below give T cell receptor beta chains drawn from one sample of a study of blood T cells in healthy people across ages. TCRdb reprocessed the 5' RACE reads via MiXCR and lists one record per CDR3 protein. The sample contains approximately 800,000 distinct CDR3 sequences, about half of which appear only once. What was sequenced was blood. These receptors all stem from an elderly man in good health. CDR3s include the opening cysteine and the closing phenylalanine or tryptophan. A D gene is named only where the DNA matches it firmly. Some rows mark clone size as missing; the rest say once, few, many or name a class of expanded clone.

abundance: few; j_gene: TRBJ2-5; d_gene: TRBD2; v_gene: TRBV30; CDR3nt: TGTGCCTGGAGCGGGACTAGCGCGTACCAAGAGACCCAGTACTTC; CDR3aa: CAWSGTSAYQETQYF
abundance: few; j_gene: TRBJ2-7; d_gene: TRBD1; v_gene: TRBV27; CDR3nt: TGTGCCAGCAGTGCTGACAGGGCCCACGAGCAGTACTTC; CDR3aa: CASSADRAHEQYF
abundance: -; j_gene: TRBJ2-5; d_gene: -; v_gene: TRBV20-1; CDR3nt: TGCAGTGCTAGGTCCACAGAAAGAGAAACTTACAATGAGCAGTACTTC; CDR3aa: CSARSTERETYNEQYF
abundance: -; j_gene: TRBJ2-1; d_gene: -; v_gene: TRBV6-2/TRBV6-3; CDR3nt: TGTGCCACAGCGAGTAGACTCTACGAGCAGTTCTTC; CDR3aa: CATASRLYEQFF
abundance: few; j_gene: TRBJ1-6; d_gene: TRBD1; v_gene: TRBV3-1; CDR3nt: TGTGCCAGCAGCGACCGGACAGGACGACCCCTCCACTTT; CDR3aa: CASSDRTGRPLHF
abundance: few; j_gene: TRBJ2-2; d_gene: TRBD2; v_gene: TRBV29-1; CDR3nt: TGCAGCGTCACCGGACTAGCGGGAGTCGCCGGGGAGCTGTTTTTT; CDR3aa: CSVTGLAGVAGELFF
abundance: -; j_gene: TRBJ1-2; d_gene: TRBD1; v_gene: TRBV7-2; CDR3nt: TGTGCCAGCAGCTTAGGGCAACAGGGGTATGGCTACACCTTC; CDR3aa: CASSLGQQGYGYTF
abundance: -; j_gene: TRBJ2-5; d_gene: -; v_gene: TRBV20-1; CDR3nt: TGCAGTGCTAGAGGGAGGAGGGGGCCAGAGACCCAGTACTTC; CDR3aa: CSARGRRGPETQYF
abundance: many; j_gene: TRBJ2-7; d_gene: TRBD1; v_gene: TRBV5-5; CDR3nt: TGTGCCAGCAGCGACAGGGCCGACGAGCAGTACTTC; CDR3aa: CASSDRADEQYF
abundance: many; j_gene: TRBJ1-5; d_gene: -; v_gene: TRBV28; CDR3nt: TGTGCCAGCAGTTCCTCCGCGGGCATTCAGCCCCAGCATTTT; CDR3aa: CASSSSAGIQPQHF
abundance: -; j_gene: TRBJ1-2; d_gene: -; v_gene: TRBV25-1; CDR3nt: TGTGCCAGCAGTGACCTGGACAGCCGTCATTCTCAGGGCTACACCTTC; CDR3aa: CASSDLDSRHSQGYTF
abundance: -; j_gene: TRBJ2-3; d_gene: TRBD1; v_gene: TRBV29-1; CDR3nt: TGCGGCGTTGAACAGGGGGAGCGGCCAGATACGCAGTATTTT; CDR3aa: CGVEQGERPDTQYF
abundance: once; j_gene: TRBJ2-5; d_gene: -; v_gene: TRBV28; CDR3nt: TGTGCCAGCAGTTTATCAGACTTTGAAGAGACCCAGTACTTC; CDR3aa: CASSLSDFEETQYF
abundance: -; j_gene: TRBJ1-1; d_gene: -; v_gene: TRBV12-3/TRBV12-4; CDR3nt: TGTGCCAGCAGTGCCCAGGTGGGTGGCACTGAAGCTTTCTTT; CDR3aa: CASSAQVGGTEAFF
abundance: -; j_gene: TRBJ1-2; d_gene: -; v_gene: TRBV7-2; CDR3nt: TGTGCCAGCAGCAAGGACTCGTACTATGGCTACACCTTC; CDR3aa: CASSKDSYYGYTF
abundance: many; j_gene: TRBJ1-1; d_gene: TRBD1; v_gene: TRBV5-1; CDR3nt: TGCGCCAGCAGGACAGGGCTGAACACTGAAGCTTTCTTT; CDR3aa: CASRTGLNTEAFF
abundance: -; j_gene: TRBJ2-5; d_gene: -; v_gene: TRBV5-1; CDR3nt: TGCGCCAGCAGGGAAAGCAGGGGCCAAGAGACCCAGTACTTC; CDR3aa: CASRESRGQETQYF
abundance: -; j_gene: TRBJ1-2; d_gene: -; v_gene: TRBV6-2/TRBV6-3; CDR3nt: TGTGCCAGCAGTTACGCGTCAGCTACTCTCTATGGCTACACCTTC; CDR3aa: CASSYASATLYGYTF
abundance: -; j_gene: TRBJ1-2; d_gene: -; v_gene: TRBV12-3/TRBV12-4; CDR3nt: TGCGCCAACACTGGGAACTATGGCTACACCTTC; CDR3aa: CANTGNYGYTF
abundance: -; j_gene: TRBJ1-2; d_gene: -; v_gene: TRBV6-1; CDR3nt: TGTGCCAGCAAAAAAGACTATGGCTACACCTTC; CDR3aa: CASKKDYGYTF
abundance: few; j_gene: TRBJ2-7; d_gene: TRBD2; v_gene: TRBV6-2/TRBV6-3; CDR3nt: TGTGCCAGCAGGAAGGGACTAGCGGTCTCCTACGAGCAGTACTTC; CDR3aa: CASRKGLAVSYEQYF
abundance: -; j_gene: TRBJ2-5; d_gene: TRBD2; v_gene: TRBV5-6; CDR3nt: TGTGCCAGCAGCCCGGGACTAGCGGGAGGCCTCCAAGAGACCCAGTACTTC; CDR3aa: CASSPGLAGGLQETQYF
abundance: -; j_gene: TRBJ2-7; d_gene: -; v_gene: TRBV19; CDR3nt: TGTGCCAGTAGTATAGGGACAAGGTCCCAACACGAGCAGTACTTC; CDR3aa: CASSIGTRSQHEQYF
abundance: -; j_gene: TRBJ2-1; d_gene: -; v_gene: TRBV6-4; CDR3nt: TGTGCCAGCAGTGCCGTCCCCGCGGGTGAGCAGTTCTTC; CDR3aa: CASSAVPAGEQFF
abundance: few; j_gene: TRBJ2-7; d_gene: TRBD1; v_gene: TRBV28; CDR3nt: TGTGCCACCGTCGACAGGGCGGATTACGAGCAGTACTTC; CDR3aa: CATVDRADYEQYF
abundance: many; j_gene: TRBJ1-2; d_gene: -; v_gene: TRBV20-1; CDR3nt: TGCAGTGCTAGAGGGTCTGGCTACACCTTC; CDR3aa: CSARGSGYTF
abundance: -; j_gene: TRBJ2-3; d_gene: -; v_gene: TRBV28; CDR3nt: TGTACCAGCAACACGGACGACCGCACAGATACGCAGTATTTT; CDR3aa: CTSNTDDRTDTQYF
abundance: -; j_gene: TRBJ2-7; d_gene: -; v_gene: TRBV12-3/TRBV12-4; CDR3nt: TGTGCCAGCCGAAGGGCTACCGGATGGGAGCAGTACTTC; CDR3aa: CASRRATGWEQYF
abundance: -; j_gene: TRBJ2-1; d_gene: TRBD2; v_gene: TRBV7-2; CDR3nt: TGTGCCAGCAGCTTATCCGGGAGGCGGGCTGGGGGTGAGCAGTTCTTC; CDR3aa: CASSLSGRRAGGEQFF
abundance: -; j_gene: TRBJ2-3; d_gene: TRBD1; v_gene: TRBV9; CDR3nt: TGTGCCAGCAGCGCACCCCGACAGGGGAGTTGGACAGATACGCAGTATTTT; CDR3aa: CASSAPRQGSWTDTQYF
abundance: -; j_gene: TRBJ2-5; d_gene: -; v_gene: TRBV6-5; CDR3nt: TGTGCCAGCAGTTTTCAACCGCCCGGGGCAGGGGACCAAGAGACCCAGTACTTC; CDR3aa: CASSFQPPGAGDQETQYF
abundance: -; j_gene: TRBJ1-4; d_gene: -; v_gene: TRBV18; CDR3nt: TGTGCCAGCGCCGATACAGGGAGAAAACTGTTTTTT; CDR3aa: CASADTGRKLFF